At least ten counts were recorded for the clone carrying this T cell receptor (beta chain). Its antigen is not identified. The junction shows a germline mismatch at one end, possibly a read error. The data stem from a study of CD8 T cells in ankylosing spondylitis. General observations from the study: The clones that were linked to disease were reported to be significantly enriched in matched synovial fluid samples from ankylosing spondylitis patients.

TCRdb ran MiXCR on the 5' RACE reads and lists one entry per CDR3 protein. The repertoire holds about 160,000 distinct CDR3 sequences, with around 8.9% as singletons. The specimen was blood, either unsorted or a sorted T cell fraction (not recorded which). This TCR came from a female donor with ankylosing spondylitis or in good health (not recorded which).

CDR3 sequence (DNA): TGTGCTAGCAGCTTAAAGCGGGCCCCCGACGGGAACAATGAGCAGTTCTTC. This translates into CASSLKRAPDGNNEQFF. The chain has TRBV7-7 and TRBJ2-1; D might be TRBD2 (6 bases). The germline CDR1 and CDR2 sequences are SSHAT and FNYEAQ (reference sequence). The CDR3 runs to 17 residues.